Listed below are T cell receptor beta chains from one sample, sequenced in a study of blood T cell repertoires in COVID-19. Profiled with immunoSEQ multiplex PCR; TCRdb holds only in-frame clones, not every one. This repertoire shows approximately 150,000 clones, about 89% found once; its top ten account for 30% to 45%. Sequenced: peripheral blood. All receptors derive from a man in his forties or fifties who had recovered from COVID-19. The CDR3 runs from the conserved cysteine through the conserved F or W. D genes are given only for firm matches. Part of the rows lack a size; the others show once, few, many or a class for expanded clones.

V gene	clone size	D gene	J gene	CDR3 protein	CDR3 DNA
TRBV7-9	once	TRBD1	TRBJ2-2	CASSLWTGSPGELFF	TGTGCCAGCAGCTTATGGACAGGGTCCCCCGGGGAGCTGTTTTTT
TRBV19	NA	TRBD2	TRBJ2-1	CASTKTSGGAGGNEQFF	TGTGCCAGTACCAAGACTAGCGGGGGGGCAGGTGGCAATGAGCAGTTCTTC
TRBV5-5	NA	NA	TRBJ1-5	CASSLPQGWGNQPQHF	TGTGCCAGCAGCTTGCCACAGGGATGGGGCAATCAGCCCCAGCATTTT
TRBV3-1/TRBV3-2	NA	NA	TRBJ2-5	CASSQDKADQETQYF	TGTGCCAGCAGCCAAGATAAGGCGGACCAAGAGACCCAGTACTTC
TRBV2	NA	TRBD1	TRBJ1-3	CASSEPHSGQGASSGNTIYF	TGTGCCAGCAGTGAGCCCCACTCAGGACAGGGGGCTTCCTCTGGAAACACCATATATTTT
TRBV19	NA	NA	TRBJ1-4	CASSIGLRNSDEKLFF	TGTGCCAGTAGTATAGGCCTTAGGAACAGTGATGAAAAACTGTTTTTT
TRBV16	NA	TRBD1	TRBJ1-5	CASSRTGGQGSNQPQHF	TGTGCCAGCAGCCGAACCGGGGGACAGGGGAGCAATCAGCCCCAGCATTTT
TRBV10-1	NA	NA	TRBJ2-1	CASSEDSSYNEQFF	TGCGCCAGCAGTGAGGACAGCTCCTACAATGAGCAGTTCTTC
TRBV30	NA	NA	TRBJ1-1	CAWKTGTPNTEAFF	TGTGCCTGGAAGACCGGGACACCGAACACTGAAGCTTTCTTT
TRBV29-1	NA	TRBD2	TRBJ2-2	CSVGVTAGVVNGELFF	TGCAGCGTTGGGGTCACAGCGGGGGTCGTAAACGGGGAGCTGTTTTTT
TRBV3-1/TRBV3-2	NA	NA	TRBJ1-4	CASSQPGVEGEKLFF	TGTGCCAGCAGCCAACCCGGGGTGGAGGGTGAAAAACTGTTTTTT
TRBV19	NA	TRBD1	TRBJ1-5	CASSIGGQNQPQHF	TGTGCCAGTAGTATAGGGGGACAGAATCAGCCCCAGCATTTT
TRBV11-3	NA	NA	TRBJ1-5	CASSLPGQPQHF	TGTGCCAGCAGCCTCCCGGGTCAGCCCCAGCATTTT